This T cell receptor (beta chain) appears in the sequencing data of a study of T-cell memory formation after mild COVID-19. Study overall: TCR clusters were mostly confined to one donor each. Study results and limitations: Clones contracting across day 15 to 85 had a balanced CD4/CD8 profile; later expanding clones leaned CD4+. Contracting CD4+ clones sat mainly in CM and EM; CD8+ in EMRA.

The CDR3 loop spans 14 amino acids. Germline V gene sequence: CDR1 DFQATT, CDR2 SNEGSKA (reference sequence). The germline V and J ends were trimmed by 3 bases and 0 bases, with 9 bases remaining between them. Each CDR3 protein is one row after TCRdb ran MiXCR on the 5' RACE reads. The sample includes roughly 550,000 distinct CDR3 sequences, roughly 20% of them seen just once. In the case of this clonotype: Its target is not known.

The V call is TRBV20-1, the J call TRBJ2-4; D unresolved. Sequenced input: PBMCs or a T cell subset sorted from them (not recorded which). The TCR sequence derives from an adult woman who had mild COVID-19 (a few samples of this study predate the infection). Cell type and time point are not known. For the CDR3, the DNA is TGCAGTGCTAGTCTCCTAGGAGCCAAAAACATTCAGTACTTC. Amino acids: CSASLLGAKNIQYF.